The 16 T cell receptor beta chains listed next were all sequenced from one sample in a study of T cell clones after liver transplantation. The table came from immunoSEQ multiplex PCR; TCRdb's copy has only in-frame clones and leaves some out. Of tens of thousands of clones in the sample, approximately 87% were seen once. Material: CD4+ T cells from blood, obtained at the 22-month timepoint. The receptors come from a human patient who received a liver transplant. T cells may partly derive from the graft donor.

The gene calls are TRBV7-9 and TRBJ2-7, with D tentatively TRBD2 (7 bases). The germline V gene has CDR1 SEHNR and CDR2 FQNEAQ (reference sequence). V gave up 1 base and J gave up 6 bases, with 13 bases separating them. The CDR3 totals 14 residues. This CDR3 is CASSLEGGGLEQYF. In DNA, the CDR3 is TGTGCCAGCAGCTTAGAGGGAGGGGGGCTCGAGCAGTACTTC.

This clone was counted a single time. The rearrangement uses TRBV19 and TRBJ2-3; D call uncertain. Germline lookup yields CDR1 LNHDA and CDR2 SQIVND (reference sequence). The CDR3 contains 19 residues. V lost 3 bases to trimming and J lost 7 bases, with 29 bases between them. The CDR3 DNA follows: TGTGCCAGTAGTATGGATCACAGCCCCCACACTCACAACGACAATACGCAGTATTTT. Its translation: CASSMDHSPHTHNDNTQYF.

The chain joins TRBV13 to TRBJ2-7, with TRBD2 matching 10 bases. This CDR3 is 17 amino acids long. With 5 bases clipped from V and 5 bases from J, the junction kept 15 bases outside the gene matches. Germline V gene sequence: CDR1 PRHDT, CDR2 FYEKMQ (reference sequence). CDR3 amino acids: CASSPTARASGRNEQYF. The CDR3 DNA is TGTGCCAGCAGCCCCACAGCGAGGGCTAGCGGGAGAAACGAGCAGTACTTC.

Only one count was recorded for this clone. The chain couples TRBV4-2 to TRBJ1-1; 10 bases agree with TRBD1. The CDR3 spans 15 residues. After removal of 4 bases from V and 1 base from J, the junction contained 3 bases not matched to a gene. CDR1 is LGHNA, CDR2 YNFKEQ, per germline. The CDR3 reads CASSPRDRGNTEAFF. The CDR3 DNA reads TGTGCCAGCAGCCCGAGGGACAGGGGGAACACTGAAGCTTTCTTT.

The chain employs TRBV18 and TRBJ2-7, with 10 bases matching TRBD1. The CDR3 has 14 amino acids. CDR1 and CDR2 (germline): KGHSH, LQKENI. With 5 bases clipped from V and 4 bases from J, the junction kept 5 bases outside the gene matches. CDR3 bases: TGTGCCAGCTCAACCGGGACAGGGGCTTACGAGCAGTACTTC. Translation: CASSTGTGAYEQYF.

DNA for the CDR3: TGCGCCAGCAGCTTCGGACAGGGGGCTTATGAGCAGTTCTTC. Residues: CASSFGQGAYEQFF. The chain couples TRBV5-1 to TRBJ2-1; 11 bases map to TRBD1. The germline CDR1 and CDR2 sequences are SGHRS and YFSETQ. The ends lost 2 bases at V and 8 bases at J; junction bases unmatched: 3. This CDR3 has 14 amino acids.

The chain joins TRBV19 to TRBJ2-3; D is ambiguous. V lost 5 bases and J 5 bases, leaving 23 bases between the germline ends. Germline V gene sequence: CDR1 LNHDA, CDR2 SQIVND (reference sequence). The CDR3 totals 17 residues. CDR3 in amino acids: CASSHMGYLPSKDTQYF. Written as DNA, the CDR3 is TGTGCCAGTAGTCACATGGGTTACCTGCCGAGTAAAGATACGCAGTATTTT.

This chain uses TRBV30 with TRBJ2-3; 8 bases are shared with TRBD2. The J segment lost 5 bases and the V segment lost 0 bases, leaving 7 bases of the junction unmatched. Per the germline V gene, CDR1 is GTSNPN and CDR2 is SVGIG (reference sequence). The CDR3 totals 15 residues. The CDR3 reads CAWSVSGRTIDTQYF. Written as DNA, the CDR3 is TGTGCCTGGAGTGTAAGCGGGAGAACAATAGATACGCAGTATTTT.

This chain connects TRBV7-2 to TRBJ2-5; 9 positions agree with TRBD1. Germline CDR1 SGHTA, CDR2 FQGNSA. Losses at the gene ends were 4 bases for V and 5 bases for J; bases not matched to a gene: 8. The CDR3 spans 15 residues. CDR3: CASSSRGQGWETQYF. The CDR3 coding sequence is TGTGCCAGCAGCTCCAGAGGACAGGGGTGGGAGACCCAGTACTTC.

The chain joins TRBV28 to TRBJ1-5; D is undetermined. Trimming took off 4 bases at V and 5 bases at J, with 9 bases between the two ends. CDR3 length: 13 residues. Looked up from germline, CDR1 is MDHEN and CDR2 is SYDVKM. The CDR3 bases are TGTGCCAGCAGTTCTGGTGTCCATCAGCCCCAGCATTTT. Translation gives CASSSGVHQPQHF.

This rearrangement joins TRBV6-6 to TRBJ1-3, with D possibly matching TRBD1 (5 bases). V was trimmed by 8 bases and J by 4 bases, leaving 12 bases between them. This CDR3 spans 13 amino acids. Germline V lookup: CDR1 MNHNY, CDR2 SVGAGI (reference sequence). This CDR3 is CASGGGTGNTIYF. CDR3 DNA: TGTGCCAGCGGGGGGGGGACCGGAAACACCATATATTTT.

The chain has TRBV7-2 and TRBJ2-3; 11 bases map to TRBD2. J gave up 2 bases and V 2 bases, and 9 bases lay outside the gene matches. Germline loops: CDR1 SGHTA, CDR2 FQGNSA. The CDR3 is 18 residues long. CDR3 sequence: CASSLYVGTSGPTDTQYF. The DNA for the CDR3 is TGTGCCAGCAGCTTATATGTGGGGACTAGCGGTCCCACAGATACGCAGTATTTT. Using reference TRBV7-2 and TRBJ2-3 for the parts outside the CDR3, the full variable domain is GAGVSQSPSNKVTEKGKDVELRCDPISGHTALYWYRQSLGQGLEFLIYFQGNSAPDKSGLPSDRFSAERTGGSVSTLTIQRTQQEDSAVYLCASSLYVGTSGPTDTQYFGPGTRLTVL.

The rearrangement links TRBV9 to TRBJ2-3; possibly TRBD2 for D (6 bases). CDR3 length: 15 residues. Germline V gives CDR1 SGDLS, CDR2 YYNGEE. The V end was cut by 3 bases, the J end by 4 bases, with 15 bases between. The CDR3 loop is CASSGSSGVADTQYF. As DNA, the CDR3 is TGTGCCAGCAGCGGATCGTCGGGGGTTGCAGATACGCAGTATTTT.

This clone showed up just a few times. This chain joins TRBV4-2 and TRBJ2-7, with 7 bases that match TRBD1. The length of the CDR3 is 16 residues. Looked up from germline, CDR1 is LGHNA and CDR2 is YNFKEQ. Trimming removed 0 bases from V and 2 bases from J; junction bases left unmatched: 7. For the CDR3, the DNA is TGTGCCAGCAGCCAAGATGCGAAGGGACAGCCCTACGAGCAGTACTTC. Translated: CASSQDAKGQPYEQYF.

The V and J genes are TRBV9 and TRBJ2-1, with 9 bases identical to TRBD2. From germline, CDR1 is SGDLS and CDR2 YYNGEE. Losses at the gene ends were 1 base for V and 8 bases for J; bases not matched to a gene: 7. This CDR3 is built from 15 residues. CDR3 sequence (DNA): TGTGCCAGCAGCGTAAGGTTAGCGGGGGCCGATGAGCAGTTCTTC. It codes for CASSVRLAGADEQFF.

This clone is classed as medium-sized (0.01 to 0.1%). The rearrangement joins TRBV5-4 to TRBJ2-4, with no clear D. Trimming shortened V by 3 bases and J by 0 bases, and 10 bases separated the two germline ends. Germline loops: CDR1 SGHNT, CDR2 YYREEE (reference sequence). This CDR3 contains 15 residues. CDR3 residues: CASSSEELAKNIQYF. The DNA for the CDR3 is TGTGCCAGCAGCTCTGAAGAATTAGCCAAAAACATTCAGTACTTC.